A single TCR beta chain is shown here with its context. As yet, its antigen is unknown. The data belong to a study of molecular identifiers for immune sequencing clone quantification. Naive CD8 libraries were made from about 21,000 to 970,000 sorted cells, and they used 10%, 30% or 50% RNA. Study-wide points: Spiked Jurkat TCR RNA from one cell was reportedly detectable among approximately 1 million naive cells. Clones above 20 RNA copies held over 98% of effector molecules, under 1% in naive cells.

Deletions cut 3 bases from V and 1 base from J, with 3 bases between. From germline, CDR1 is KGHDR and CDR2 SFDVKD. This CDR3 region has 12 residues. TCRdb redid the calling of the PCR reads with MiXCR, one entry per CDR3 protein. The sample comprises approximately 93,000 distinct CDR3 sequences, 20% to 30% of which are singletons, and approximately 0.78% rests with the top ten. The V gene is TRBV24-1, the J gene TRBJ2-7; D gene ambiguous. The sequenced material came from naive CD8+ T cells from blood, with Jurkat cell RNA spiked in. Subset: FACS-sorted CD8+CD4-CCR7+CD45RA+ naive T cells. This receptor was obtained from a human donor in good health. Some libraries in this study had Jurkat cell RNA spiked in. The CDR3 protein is CATSDGSYEQYF. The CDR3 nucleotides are TGTGCCACCAGTGATGGTTCCTACGAGCAGTACTTC.